This T cell receptor beta chain derives from a study of control samples from healthy donors and cancer patients. The protocol was immunoSEQ multiplex PCR, while the TCRdb copy is restricted to in-frame clones and leaves out a portion. The sample holds over 150,000 clones, 80% to 95% seen once. The receptor comes from a woman aged 40 to 55 in good health. The sample taken for sequencing was blood.

CDR3 in DNA: TGCGCCAGCAGCCCGGACGGGCCGAACACTGAAGCTTTCTTT. Translating gives CASSPDGPNTEAFF. This chain links TRBV5-1 with TRBJ1-1; D remains unclear. CDR1 is SGHRS and CDR2 is YFSETQ in the germline V gene. V was cut by 4 bases and J by 1 base, with 11 bases left in between. The CDR3 sequence is 14 residues long.